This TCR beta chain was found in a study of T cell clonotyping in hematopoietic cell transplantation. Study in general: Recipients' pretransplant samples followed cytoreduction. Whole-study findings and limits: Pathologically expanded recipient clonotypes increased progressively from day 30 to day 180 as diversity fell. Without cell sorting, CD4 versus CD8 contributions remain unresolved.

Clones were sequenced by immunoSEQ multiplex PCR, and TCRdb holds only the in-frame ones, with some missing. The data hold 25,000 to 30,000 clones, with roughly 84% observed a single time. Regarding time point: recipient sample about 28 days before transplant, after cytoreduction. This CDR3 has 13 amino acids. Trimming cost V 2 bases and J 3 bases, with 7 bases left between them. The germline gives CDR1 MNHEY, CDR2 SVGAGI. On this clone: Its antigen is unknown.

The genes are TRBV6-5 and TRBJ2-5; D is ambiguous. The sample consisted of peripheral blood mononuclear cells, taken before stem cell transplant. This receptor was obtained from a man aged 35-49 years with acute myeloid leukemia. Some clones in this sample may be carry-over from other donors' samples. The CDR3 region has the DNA TGTGCCAGCAGTTACGCGGTAAAAGAGACCCAGTACTTC. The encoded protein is CASSYAVKETQYF.